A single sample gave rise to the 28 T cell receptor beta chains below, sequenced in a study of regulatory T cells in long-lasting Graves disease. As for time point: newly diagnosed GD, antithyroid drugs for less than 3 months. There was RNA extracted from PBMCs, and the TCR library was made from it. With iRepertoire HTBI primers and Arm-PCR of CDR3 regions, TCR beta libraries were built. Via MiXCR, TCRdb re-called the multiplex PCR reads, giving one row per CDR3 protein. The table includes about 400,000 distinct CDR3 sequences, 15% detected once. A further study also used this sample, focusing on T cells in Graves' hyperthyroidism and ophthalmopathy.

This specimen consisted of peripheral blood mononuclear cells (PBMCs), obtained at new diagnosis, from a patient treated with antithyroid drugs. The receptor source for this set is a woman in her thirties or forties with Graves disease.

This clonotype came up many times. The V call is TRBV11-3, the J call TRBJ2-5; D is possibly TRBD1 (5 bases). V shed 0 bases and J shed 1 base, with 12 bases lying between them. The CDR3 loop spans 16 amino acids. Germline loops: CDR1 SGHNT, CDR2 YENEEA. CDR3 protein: CASSLDFDSTQETQYF. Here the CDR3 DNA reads TGTGCCAGCAGCTTAGATTTTGACAGTACCCAAGAGACCCAGTACTTC.

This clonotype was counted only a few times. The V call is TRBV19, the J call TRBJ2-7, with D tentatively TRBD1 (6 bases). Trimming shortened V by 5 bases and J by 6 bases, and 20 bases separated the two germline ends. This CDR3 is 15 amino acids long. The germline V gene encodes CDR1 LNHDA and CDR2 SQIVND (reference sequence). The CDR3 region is CASSSRQASDLEQYF. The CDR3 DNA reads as TGTGCCAGTAGTTCACGACAGGCATCGGATCTCGAGCAGTACTTC.

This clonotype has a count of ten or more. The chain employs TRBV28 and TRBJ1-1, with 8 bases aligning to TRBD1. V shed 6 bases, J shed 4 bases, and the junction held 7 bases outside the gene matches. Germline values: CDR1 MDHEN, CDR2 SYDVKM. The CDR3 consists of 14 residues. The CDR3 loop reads CASRAGGAITEAFF. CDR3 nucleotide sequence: TGTGCCAGCAGGGCAGGGGGCGCGATCACTGAAGCTTTCTTT.

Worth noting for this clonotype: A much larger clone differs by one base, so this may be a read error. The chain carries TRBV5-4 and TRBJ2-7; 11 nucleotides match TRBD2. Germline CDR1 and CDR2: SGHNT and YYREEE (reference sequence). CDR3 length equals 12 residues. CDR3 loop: CASSVGLAEHYF. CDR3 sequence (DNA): TGTGCCAGCAGCGTGGGACTAGCGGAGCATTACTTC.

CDR3 DNA: TGTGCCAGTAGTATAGCCCGGACAGGGTCGAATGAAAAACTGTTTTTT. The encoded protein is CASSIARTGSNEKLFF. This sequence joins TRBV19 and TRBJ1-4; 8 bases are shared with TRBD1. With V trimmed by 1 base and J by 5 bases, 6 bases remained unmatched. CDR3 size: 16 residues. Per germline, CDR1 LNHDA and CDR2 SQIVND (reference sequence). Looking up the rest from reference TRBV19 and TRBJ1-4 gives the full variable domain: DGGITQSPKYLFRKEGQNVTLSCEQNLNHDAMYWYRQDPGQGLRLIYYSQIVNDFQKGDIAEGYSVSREKKESFPLTVTSAQKNPTAFYLCASSIARTGSNEKLFFGSGTQLSVL.

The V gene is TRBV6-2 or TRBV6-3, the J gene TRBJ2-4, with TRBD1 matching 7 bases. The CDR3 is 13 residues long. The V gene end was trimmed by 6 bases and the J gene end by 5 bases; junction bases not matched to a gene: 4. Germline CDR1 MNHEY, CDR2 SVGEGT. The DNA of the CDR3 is TGTGCCAGCAGCCACAGGGGTGAAAACATTCAGTACTTC. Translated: CASSHRGENIQYF.

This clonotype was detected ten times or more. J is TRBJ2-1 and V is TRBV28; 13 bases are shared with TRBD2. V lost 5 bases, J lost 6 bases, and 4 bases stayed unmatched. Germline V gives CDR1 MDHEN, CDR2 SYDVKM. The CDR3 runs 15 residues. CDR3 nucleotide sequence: TGTGCCAGCAGTAAAACTAGCGGGAGGGCCAATGAGCAGTTCTTC. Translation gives CASSKTSGRANEQFF.

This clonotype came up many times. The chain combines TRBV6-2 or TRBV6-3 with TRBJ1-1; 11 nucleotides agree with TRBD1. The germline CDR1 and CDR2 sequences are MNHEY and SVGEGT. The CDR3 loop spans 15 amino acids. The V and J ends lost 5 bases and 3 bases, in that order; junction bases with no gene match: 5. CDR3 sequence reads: CASSAWDRGYTEAFF. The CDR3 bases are TGTGCCAGCAGTGCTTGGGACAGGGGGTACACTGAAGCTTTCTTT.

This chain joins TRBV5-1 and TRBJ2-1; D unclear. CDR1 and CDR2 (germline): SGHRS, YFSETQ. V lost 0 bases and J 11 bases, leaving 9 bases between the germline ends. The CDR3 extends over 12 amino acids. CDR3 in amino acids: CASSLGGSQQFF. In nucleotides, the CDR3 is TGCGCCAGCAGCTTGGGGGGTAGCCAGCAGTTCTTC.

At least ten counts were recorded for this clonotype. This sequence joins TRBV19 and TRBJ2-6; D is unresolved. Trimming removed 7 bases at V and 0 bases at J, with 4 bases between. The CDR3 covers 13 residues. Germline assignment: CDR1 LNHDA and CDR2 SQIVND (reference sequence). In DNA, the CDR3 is TGTGCCAGTAAAATCTCTGGGGCCAACGTCCTGACTTTC. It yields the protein CASKISGANVLTF.

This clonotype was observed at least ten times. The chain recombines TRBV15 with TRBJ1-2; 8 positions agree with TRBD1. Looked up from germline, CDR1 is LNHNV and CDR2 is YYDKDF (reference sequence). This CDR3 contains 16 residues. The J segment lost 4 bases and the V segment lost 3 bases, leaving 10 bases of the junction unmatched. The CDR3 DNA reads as TGTGCCACCAGCAGTTTATTGGACAGGGCTGGCTATGGCTACACCTTC. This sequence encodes CATSSLLDRAGYGYTF.

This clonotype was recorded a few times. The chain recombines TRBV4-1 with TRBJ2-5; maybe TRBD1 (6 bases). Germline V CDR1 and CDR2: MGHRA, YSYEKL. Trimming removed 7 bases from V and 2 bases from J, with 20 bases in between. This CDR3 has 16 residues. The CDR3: CASNREGVQGQETQYF. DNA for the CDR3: TGCGCCAGCAACCGAGAGGGGGTGCAGGGTCAAGAGACCCAGTACTTC.

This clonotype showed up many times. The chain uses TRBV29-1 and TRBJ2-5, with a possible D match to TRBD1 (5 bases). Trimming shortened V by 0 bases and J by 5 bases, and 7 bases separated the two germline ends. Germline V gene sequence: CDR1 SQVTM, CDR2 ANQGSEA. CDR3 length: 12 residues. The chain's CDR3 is CSVEEGVETQYF. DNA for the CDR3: TGCAGCGTTGAAGAAGGGGTTGAGACCCAGTACTTC.

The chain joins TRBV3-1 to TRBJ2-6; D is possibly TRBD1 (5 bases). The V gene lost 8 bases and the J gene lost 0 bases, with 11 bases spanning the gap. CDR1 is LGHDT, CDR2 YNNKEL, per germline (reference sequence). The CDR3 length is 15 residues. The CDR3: CASGLQGSGANVLTF. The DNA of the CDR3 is TGTGCCAGCGGCCTTCAGGGCTCTGGGGCCAACGTCCTGACTTTC.

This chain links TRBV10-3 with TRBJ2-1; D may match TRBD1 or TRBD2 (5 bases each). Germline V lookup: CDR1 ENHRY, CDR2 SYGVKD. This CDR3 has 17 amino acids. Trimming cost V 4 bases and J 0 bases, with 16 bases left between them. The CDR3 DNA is TGTGCCATCAGTGGTACTAATGGTGGGGGCTCCTACAATGAGCAGTTCTTC. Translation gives CAISGTNGGGSYNEQFF.

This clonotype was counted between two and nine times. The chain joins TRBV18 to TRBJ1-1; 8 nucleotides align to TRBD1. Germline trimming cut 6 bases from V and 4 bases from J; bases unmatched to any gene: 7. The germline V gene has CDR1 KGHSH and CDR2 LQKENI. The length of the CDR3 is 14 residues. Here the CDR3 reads CASSTPDRGTEAFF. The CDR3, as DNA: TGTGCCAGCTCCACACCAGACAGGGGCACTGAAGCTTTCTTT.

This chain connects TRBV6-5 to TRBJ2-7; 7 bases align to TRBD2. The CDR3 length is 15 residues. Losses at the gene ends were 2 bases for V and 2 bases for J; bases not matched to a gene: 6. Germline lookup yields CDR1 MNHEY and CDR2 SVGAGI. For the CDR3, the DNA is TGTGCCAGCAGTTACCTACTAGCGAATACCTACGAGCAGTACTTC. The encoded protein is CASSYLLANTYEQYF.

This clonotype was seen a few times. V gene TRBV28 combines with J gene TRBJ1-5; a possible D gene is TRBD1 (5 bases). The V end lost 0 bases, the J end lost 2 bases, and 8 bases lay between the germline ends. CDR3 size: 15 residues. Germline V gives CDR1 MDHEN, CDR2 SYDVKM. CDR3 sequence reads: CASSLWDIGNQPQHF. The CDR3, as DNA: TGTGCCAGCAGTTTATGGGACATAGGCAATCAGCCCCAGCATTTT.

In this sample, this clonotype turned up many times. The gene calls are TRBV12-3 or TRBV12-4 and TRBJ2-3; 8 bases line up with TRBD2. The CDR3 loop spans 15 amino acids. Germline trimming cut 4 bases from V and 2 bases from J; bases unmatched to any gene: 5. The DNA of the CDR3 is TGTGCCAGCAGTTCACTAGCGGCTACCACAGATACGCAGTATTTT. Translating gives CASSSLAATTDTQYF.

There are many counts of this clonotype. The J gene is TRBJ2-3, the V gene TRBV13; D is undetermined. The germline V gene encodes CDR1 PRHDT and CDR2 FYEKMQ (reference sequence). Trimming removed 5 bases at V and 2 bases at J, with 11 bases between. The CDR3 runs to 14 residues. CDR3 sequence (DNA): TGTGCCAGCAGCCCCCATGATACCACAGATACGCAGTATTTT. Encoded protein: CASSPHDTTDTQYF.

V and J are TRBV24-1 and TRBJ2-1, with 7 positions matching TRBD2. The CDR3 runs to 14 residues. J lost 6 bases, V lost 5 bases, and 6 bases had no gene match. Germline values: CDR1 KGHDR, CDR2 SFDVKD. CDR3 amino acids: CATSAAGISNEQFF. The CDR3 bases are TGTGCCACCAGTGCAGCGGGGATTAGCAATGAGCAGTTCTTC.

CDR3 bases: TGTGCCAGTAGTATAACAGGAGGCCGCTCCTACGAGCAGTACTTC. It specifies CASSITGGRSYEQYF. The chain has TRBV19 and TRBJ2-7; D possibly uses TRBD1 or TRBD2 (5 bases each). Germline V gene lookup returns CDR1 LNHDA and CDR2 SQIVND (reference sequence). The CDR3 contains 15 residues. Trimming took 2 bases from V and 0 from J, leaving 11 bases between them.

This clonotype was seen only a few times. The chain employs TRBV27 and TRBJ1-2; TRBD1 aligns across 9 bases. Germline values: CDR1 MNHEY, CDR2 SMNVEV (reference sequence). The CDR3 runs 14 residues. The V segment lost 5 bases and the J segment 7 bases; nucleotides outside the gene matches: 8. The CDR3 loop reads CASSLSGTGFGYTF. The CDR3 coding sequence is TGTGCCAGCAGTCTCTCCGGGACAGGGTTTGGCTACACCTTC.

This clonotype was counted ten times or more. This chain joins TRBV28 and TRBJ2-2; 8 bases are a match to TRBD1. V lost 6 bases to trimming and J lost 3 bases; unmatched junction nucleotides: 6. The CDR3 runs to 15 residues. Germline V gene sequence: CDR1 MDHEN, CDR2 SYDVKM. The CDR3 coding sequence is TGTGCCAGCAGACCGGACAGGGTCTACACCGGGGAGCTGTTTTTT. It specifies CASRPDRVYTGELFF.

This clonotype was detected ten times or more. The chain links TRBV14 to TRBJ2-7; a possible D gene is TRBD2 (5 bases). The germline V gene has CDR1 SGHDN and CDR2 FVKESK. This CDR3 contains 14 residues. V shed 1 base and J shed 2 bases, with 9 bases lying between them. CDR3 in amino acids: CASSQVQRTYEQYF. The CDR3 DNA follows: TGTGCCAGCAGCCAAGTCCAGCGGACCTACGAGCAGTACTTC.

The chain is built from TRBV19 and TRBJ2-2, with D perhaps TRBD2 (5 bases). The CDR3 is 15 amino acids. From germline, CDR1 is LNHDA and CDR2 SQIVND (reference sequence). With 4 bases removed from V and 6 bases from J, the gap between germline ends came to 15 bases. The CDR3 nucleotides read TGTGCCAGTAGTAAGACTGAGCCGGGATCCGGGGAGCTGTTTTTT. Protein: CASSKTEPGSGELFF.

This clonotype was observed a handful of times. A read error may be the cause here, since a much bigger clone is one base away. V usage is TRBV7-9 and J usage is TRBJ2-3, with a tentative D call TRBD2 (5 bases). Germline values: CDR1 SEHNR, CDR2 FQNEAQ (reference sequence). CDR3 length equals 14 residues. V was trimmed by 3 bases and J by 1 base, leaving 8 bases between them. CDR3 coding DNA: TGTGCCAGCAGCTTCGACGGGGGCACAGATACGCAGTATTTT. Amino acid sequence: CASSFDGGTDTQYF.

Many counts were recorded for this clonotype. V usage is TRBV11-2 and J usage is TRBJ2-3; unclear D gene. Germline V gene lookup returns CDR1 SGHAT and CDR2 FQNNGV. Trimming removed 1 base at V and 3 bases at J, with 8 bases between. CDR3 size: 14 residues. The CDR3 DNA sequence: TGTGCCAGCAGCTTAGGTGGTAGTACAGATACGCAGTATTTT. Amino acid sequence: CASSLGGSTDTQYF.